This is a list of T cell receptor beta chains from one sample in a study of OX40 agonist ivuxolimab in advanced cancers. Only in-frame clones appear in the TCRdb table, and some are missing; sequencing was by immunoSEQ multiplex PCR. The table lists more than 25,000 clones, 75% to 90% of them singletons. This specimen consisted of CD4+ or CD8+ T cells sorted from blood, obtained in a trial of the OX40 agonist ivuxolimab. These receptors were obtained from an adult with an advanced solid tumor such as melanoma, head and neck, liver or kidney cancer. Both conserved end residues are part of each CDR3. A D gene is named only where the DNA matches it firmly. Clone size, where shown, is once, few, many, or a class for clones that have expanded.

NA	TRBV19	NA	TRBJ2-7	CASSPIDLTGEQYF	TGTGCCAGTAGTCCGATAGATCTAACGGGGGAGCAGTACTTC
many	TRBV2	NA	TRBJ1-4	CASSANRATNEKLFF	TGTGCCAGCAGCGCAAACAGGGCAACTAATGAAAAACTGTTTTTT
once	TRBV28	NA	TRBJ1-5	CASSLGQSKGNQPQHF	TGTGCCAGCAGTTTAGGGCAGAGTAAGGGCAATCAGCCCCAGCATTTT
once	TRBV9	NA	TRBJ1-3	CASGSLSGNTIYF	TGTGCCAGCGGTTCCCTCTCTGGAAACACCATATATTTT
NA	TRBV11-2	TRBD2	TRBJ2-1	CASSLEAGDGNEQFF	TGTGCCAGCAGCTTAGAGGCGGGAGATGGTAATGAGCAGTTCTTC
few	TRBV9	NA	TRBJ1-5	CASSPNPGDQPQHF	TGTGCCAGCAGCCCTAATCCAGGGGATCAGCCCCAGCATTTT
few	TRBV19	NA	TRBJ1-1	CASSIYIPALNTEAFF	TGTGCCAGTAGTATATATATACCGGCCTTGAACACTGAAGCTTTCTTT
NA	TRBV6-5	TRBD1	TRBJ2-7	CASSWDRGNEQYF	TGTGCCAGCAGTTGGGACAGGGGCAACGAGCAGTACTTC
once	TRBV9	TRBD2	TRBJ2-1	CASSEPGLAGGPHEQFF	TGTGCCAGCAGCGAACCGGGACTAGCGGGAGGGCCACATGAGCAGTTCTTC
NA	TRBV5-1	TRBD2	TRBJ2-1	CASSLVGLATENEQFF	TGCGCCAGCAGCTTGGTAGGACTAGCGACCGAAAATGAGCAGTTCTTC
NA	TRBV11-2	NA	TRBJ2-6	CASSESGTGANVLTF	TGTGCCAGCAGCGAATCAGGGACCGGGGCCAACGTCCTGACTTTC
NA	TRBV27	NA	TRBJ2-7	CVSSPRAYSYEQYF	TGTGTCAGCAGTCCCCGCGCCTACTCCTACGAGCAGTACTTC
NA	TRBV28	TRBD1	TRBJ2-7	CASSLWGQGACEQYF	TGTGCCAGCAGTTTATGGGGCCAGGGGGCTTGCGAGCAGTACTTC
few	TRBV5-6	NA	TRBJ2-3	CASSDGSPGTQYF	TGTGCCAGCAGCGACGGGAGCCCTGGTACGCAGTATTTT
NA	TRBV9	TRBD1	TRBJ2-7	CASSIGDSAYEQYF	TGTGCCAGCAGCATTGGGGACAGTGCCTACGAGCAGTACTTC
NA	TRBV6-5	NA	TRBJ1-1	CASSRLNTEAFF	TGTGCCAGCAGCCGACTGAACACTGAAGCTTTCTTT
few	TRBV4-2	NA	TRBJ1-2	CASSRGTEGSVRYGYTF	TGTGCCAGCAGCCGGGGGACGGAGGGATCGGTGAGATATGGCTACACCTTC
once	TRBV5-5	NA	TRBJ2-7	CASSLDKYEQYF	TGTGCCAGCAGCTTGGATAAGTACGAGCAGTACTTC
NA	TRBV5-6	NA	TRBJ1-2	CASIRQMFNYGYTF	TGTGCCAGCATTCGACAGATGTTTAACTATGGCTACACCTTC
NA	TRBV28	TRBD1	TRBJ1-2	CASSHRGNNGYTF	TGTGCCAGCAGCCACAGGGGGAACAATGGCTACACCTTC
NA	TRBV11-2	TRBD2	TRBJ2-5	CASSVTSGRSGETQYF	TGTGCCAGCAGCGTAACTAGCGGGAGGAGTGGGGAGACCCAGTACTTC
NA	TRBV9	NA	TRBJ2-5	CASSGMSGMETQYF	TGTGCCAGCAGCGGTATGTCCGGGATGGAGACCCAGTACTTC
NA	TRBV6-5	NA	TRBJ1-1	CASSSSVEAFF	TGTGCCAGCAGTTCGTCTGTTGAAGCTTTCTTT
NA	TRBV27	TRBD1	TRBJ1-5	CASSLDRGRQPQHF	TGTGCCAGCAGCCTCGACAGGGGACGTCAGCCCCAGCATTTT
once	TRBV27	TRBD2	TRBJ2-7	CASSAGTSAAYEQYF	TGTGCCAGCAGTGCCGGGACTAGCGCGGCCTACGAGCAGTACTTC
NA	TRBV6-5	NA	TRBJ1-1	CASSLATNTEAFF	TGTGCCAGCAGTCTCGCTACCAACACTGAAGCTTTCTTT
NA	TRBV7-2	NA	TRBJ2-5	CASSLASGGTETQYF	TGTGCCAGCAGCTTAGCAAGTGGGGGGACGGAGACCCAGTACTTC
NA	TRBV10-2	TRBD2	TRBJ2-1	CASSEPGLAGAYNEQFF	TGCGCCAGCAGTGAACCGGGACTAGCGGGGGCTTACAATGAGCAGTTCTTC
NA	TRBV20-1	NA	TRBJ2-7	CSAPRGDEQYF	TGCAGTGCTCCTAGGGGGGACGAGCAGTACTTC
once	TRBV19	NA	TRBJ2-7	CASSPGPDTTTYEQYF	TGTGCCAGTAGTCCCGGACCGGACACAACTACCTACGAGCAGTACTTC
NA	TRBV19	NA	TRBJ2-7	CASSIGLSYEQYF	TGTGCCAGTAGTATAGGGCTGTCCTACGAGCAGTACTTC
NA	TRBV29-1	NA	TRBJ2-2	CSVGSRNTGELFF	TGCAGCGTTGGCAGCCGTAACACCGGGGAGCTGTTTTTT
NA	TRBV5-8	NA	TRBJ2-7	CASSLSAGYEQYF	TGTGCCAGCAGCTTGTCGGCGGGCTACGAGCAGTACTTC
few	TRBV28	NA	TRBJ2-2	CASSLVRATGELFF	TGTGCCAGCAGTTTAGTCAGGGCCACCGGGGAGCTGTTTTTT
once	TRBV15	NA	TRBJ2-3	CATSRDLGDTQYF	TGTGCCACCAGCAGAGATCTGGGAGATACGCAGTATTTT
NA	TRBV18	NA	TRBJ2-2	CASSPLGQEYTGELFF	TGTGCCAGCTCACCACTTGGGCAGGAATACACCGGGGAGCTGTTTTTT
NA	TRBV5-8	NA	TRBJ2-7	CASSLLTRGGEQYF	TGTGCCAGCAGCTTATTAACCCGAGGGGGCGAGCAGTACTTC
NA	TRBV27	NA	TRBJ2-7	CASSWVNSYEQYF	TGTGCCAGCAGTTGGGTCAACTCCTACGAGCAGTACTTC
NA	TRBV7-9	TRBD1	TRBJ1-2	CASTPQGDYGYTF	TGTGCCAGCACTCCTCAGGGGGACTATGGCTACACCTTC
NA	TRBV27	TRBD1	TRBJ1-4	CASRQGKANEKLFF	TGTGCCAGCAGACAGGGGAAAGCTAATGAAAAACTGTTTTTT
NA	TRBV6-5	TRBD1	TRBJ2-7	CASSYKGALSYEQYF	TGTGCCAGCAGTTACAAGGGGGCTCTCTCCTACGAGCAGTACTTC
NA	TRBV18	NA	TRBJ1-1	CASSPQGTGTEAFF	TGTGCCAGCTCACCACAGGGTACGGGGACTGAAGCTTTCTTT
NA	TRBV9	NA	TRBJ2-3	CASSGPGTQSTDTQYF	TGTGCCAGCAGCGGGCCCGGGACCCAAAGCACAGATACGCAGTATTTT
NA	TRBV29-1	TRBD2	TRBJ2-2	CSVAYSGSFTGELFF	TGCAGCGTTGCGTATAGCGGGAGTTTCACCGGGGAGCTGTTTTTT
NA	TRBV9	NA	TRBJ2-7	CASSVGQSSYEQYF	TGTGCCAGCAGCGTAGGGCAGAGCTCCTACGAGCAGTACTTC
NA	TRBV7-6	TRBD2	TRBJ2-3	CASSQRGLAGTDTQYF	TGTGCCAGCAGCCAAAGAGGTCTAGCGGGCACAGATACGCAGTATTTT
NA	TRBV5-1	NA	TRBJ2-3	CASSPRTDSTDTQYF	TGCGCCAGCAGCCCAAGGACCGATAGCACAGATACGCAGTATTTT
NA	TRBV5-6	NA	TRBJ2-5	CASSFGQPQTQYF	TGTGCCAGCAGCTTTGGACAGCCGCAGACCCAGTACTTC
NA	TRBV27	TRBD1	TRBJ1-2	CASSFEGQGTYGYTF	TGTGCCAGCAGTTTTGAGGGACAGGGGACCTATGGCTACACCTTC
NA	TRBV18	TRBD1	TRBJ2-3	CASSPVGQGASTDTQYF	TGTGCCAGCTCGCCGGTGGGACAGGGGGCCAGCACAGATACGCAGTATTTT
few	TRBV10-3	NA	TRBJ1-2	CAISESAAGYTF	TGTGCCATCAGTGAGTCAGCGGCTGGCTACACCTTC
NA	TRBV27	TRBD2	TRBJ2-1	CASSLGGGNEQFF	TGTGCCAGCAGTTTAGGCGGGGGGAATGAGCAGTTCTTC
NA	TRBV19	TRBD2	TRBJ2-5	CASSLLLAGDQETQYF	TGTGCCAGTAGTCTTCTACTAGCGGGAGACCAAGAGACCCAGTACTTC
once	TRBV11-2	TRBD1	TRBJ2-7	CASSTGQLYEQYF	TGTGCCAGCAGCACGGGACAGTTGTACGAGCAGTACTTC
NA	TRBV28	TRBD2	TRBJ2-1	CASSYPPAGGRYNEQFF	TGTGCCAGCAGTTATCCTCCAGCGGGAGGTCGCTACAATGAGCAGTTCTTC
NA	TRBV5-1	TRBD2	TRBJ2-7	CASSLEREANEQYF	TGCGCCAGCAGCTTAGAGCGGGAAGCAAACGAGCAGTACTTC
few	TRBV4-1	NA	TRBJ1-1	CASTNGNTEAFF	TGCGCCAGCACGAACGGCAACACTGAAGCTTTCTTT